This record covers a single TCR beta chain. This may arise from a read error, as a much more abundant clone is one base away. The making of cDNA relied on 5'RACE with 10-nucleotide random UMIs. In every sequencing run, more than 160 million TCR-beta sequences were generated from 15-18 subjects. In TCRdb, the 5' RACE reads were re-called with MiXCR into one record per CDR3 protein. The sample holds about 66,000 distinct CDR3 sequences, roughly 10% seen once. The time point denotes: longitudinal time-point 2. Unsorted libraries were generated from 2 million PBMCs held at -80 degrees C. This entry comes from a study of neurological immune-mediated disorders. CDR3 length equals 13 residues. Germline-derived CDR1 and CDR2 are SGDLS and YYNGEE.

The sequence was collected from a man aged 30 to 45 in good health. The sample taken for sequencing was PBMCs. The rearrangement uses TRBV9 and TRBJ2-5; perhaps TRBD1 as D (6 bases). This chain's CDR3 is CASLNRVGETKYF. The CDR3, as DNA: TGTGCCAGCTTGAACAGGGTTGGAGAGACCAAGTACTTC.